The 17 T cell receptor beta chains below were found in one sample sequenced in a study of cytomegalovirus exposure and HLA in healthy donors. 60 Vbeta and 13 Jbeta primers were used in PCR. The method was immunoSEQ multiplex PCR; TCRdb's version includes in-frame clones alone and lacks a portion of them. The repertoire holds about 130,000 clones, around 75% seen once, with 3.1% in the top ten. Sequencing input: PBMCs. These receptors all stem from a man in his thirties or forties in good health and CMV-seronegative.

This clone has more than one count but fewer than ten. CDR3 residues: CASSEVGQGGTEAFF. DNA of the CDR3: TGTGCCAGCAGTGAAGTCGGACAGGGCGGAACTGAAGCTTTCTTT. The chain carries TRBV6-1 and TRBJ1-1; 8 bases match TRBD1. Trimming at V came to 1 base and at J to 5 bases, leaving 6 bases not matched to a gene. Germline assignment: CDR1 MNHNS and CDR2 SASEGT. The CDR3 sequence is 15 residues long.

V usage is TRBV28 and J usage is TRBJ2-7, with D maybe TRBD1 (6 bases). V shed 11 bases and J shed 5 bases, with 13 bases lying between them. CDR1 and CDR2 (germline): MDHEN, SYDVKM. CDR3 length: 11 residues. The CDR3 DNA reads as TGTGCCGGAAAACAGGGAAACGAGCAGTACTTC. Translated: CAGKQGNEQYF. The full variable domain, in which reference TRBV28 and TRBJ2-7 provide the parts outside the CDR3, is DVKVTQSSRYLVKRTGEKVFLECVQDMDHENMFWYRQDPGLGLRLIYFSYDVKMKEKGDIPEGYSVSREKKERFSLILESASTNQTSMYLCAGKQGNEQYFGPGTRLTVT.

The chain carries TRBV12-2 and TRBJ1-6. TRBV12-2 is classified as a pseudogene. The CDR3 runs to 14 residues. For the CDR3, the DNA is TGTGCAAGTCGCCGAAGCGGCCGTAATTCACCCCTCCACTTT. This translates into CASRRSGRNSPLHF.

The chain employs TRBV28 and TRBJ1-2; 7 bases agree with TRBD1. Germline assignment: CDR1 MDHEN and CDR2 SYDVKM. V lost 4 bases and J lost 1; bases outside the gene matches: 18. The CDR3 length is 19 residues. CDR3 residues: CASSWEVGDSGAINYGYTF. The CDR3 nucleotides read TGTGCCAGCAGTTGGGAAGTAGGGGACAGTGGGGCTATTAACTATGGCTACACCTTC.

The CDR3 here is CASSQSERDRNTEAFF. For the CDR3, the DNA is TGCGCCAGCAGCCAATCAGAGAGGGACAGGAACACTGAAGCTTTCTTT. The chain links TRBV4-1 to TRBJ1-1, with 7 nucleotides matching TRBD1. The trim removed 2 bases at V and 1 base at J, leaving 7 bases unmatched. Germline CDR1 is MGHRA and CDR2 is YSYEKL. The CDR3 contains 16 residues.

V is TRBV6-6 and J is TRBJ1-6, with D possibly matching TRBD1 (6 bases). Germline CDR1 MNHNY, CDR2 SVGAGI (reference sequence). The CDR3 has 13 residues. V shed 6 bases and J shed 8 bases, with 11 bases lying between them. CDR3 nucleotides: TGTGCCAGCAGACAGGGTAATGATTCACCCCTCCACTTT. Encoded protein: CASRQGNDSPLHF.

The gene calls are TRBV7-9 and TRBJ1-1, with D unresolved. CDR1 SEHNR and CDR2 FQNEAQ come from the germline V gene (reference sequence). Trimming removed 0 bases from V and 1 base from J, with 9 bases in between. CDR3 size: 15 residues. The CDR3, as DNA: TGTGCCAGCAGCTTAGCGGCAGGATCGAACACTGAAGCTTTCTTT. Translating it yields CASSLAAGSNTEAFF.

The chain uses TRBV30 and TRBJ2-1; tentatively, D is TRBD1 (6 bases). Germline CDR1 reads GTSNPN; CDR2 reads SVGIG (reference sequence). V shed 5 bases and J shed 6 bases, with 8 bases lying between them. The CDR3 consists of 11 residues. In nucleotides, the CDR3 is TGTGCCTGGGCCAGGGGCAATGAGCAGTTCTTC. Translation: CAWARGNEQFF.

This clone was seen only a few times. The J gene is TRBJ2-5, the V gene TRBV5-4; 11 bases fit TRBD2. Germline CDR1 is SGHNT and CDR2 is YYREEE (reference sequence). V lost 1 base, J lost 4 bases, and 3 bases stayed unmatched. This CDR3 region has 15 residues. The CDR3 nucleotides are TGTGCCAGCAGCTTGACTAGCGGGAGCGTAGAGACCCAGTACTTC. Translating gives CASSLTSGSVETQYF.

The CDR3 sequence is CASSLAGETETQYF. DNA of the CDR3: TGCGCCAGCAGCTTGGCAGGGGAAACGGAGACCCAGTACTTC. The chain links TRBV5-1 to TRBJ2-5, with a weak D call TRBD1 (6 bases). V was pared by 0 bases and J by 5 bases, with 11 bases between. Germline CDR1 reads SGHRS; CDR2 reads YFSETQ. This CDR3 has 14 residues.

The rearrangement links TRBV13 to TRBJ2-5; a weak D match, TRBD2 (5 bases). With 3 bases removed from V and 1 base from J, the gap between germline ends came to 12 bases. The CDR3 extends over 15 amino acids. CDR1 is PRHDT and CDR2 is FYEKMQ in the germline V gene (reference sequence). CDR3: CASSLLGVGQETQYF. In DNA, the CDR3 is TGTGCCAGCAGCTTGCTCGGGGTTGGCCAAGAGACCCAGTACTTC.

This clone was seen a few times. The genes are TRBV5-1 and TRBJ1-3; TRBD1 aligns across 8 bases. Germline V gene sequence: CDR1 SGHRS, CDR2 YFSETQ. CDR3 length equals 15 residues. V was pared by 3 bases and J by 4 bases, with 6 bases of the junction left unmatched. The CDR3 nucleotides read TGCGCCAGCAGCTCGACAGGGGCTACAGGAAACACCATATATTTT. Protein product: CASSSTGATGNTIYF. The variable domain in full, with the rest retrieved from reference TRBV5-1 and TRBJ1-3, is KAGVTQTPRYLIKTRGQQVTLSCSPISGHRSVSWYQQTPGQGLQFLFEYFSETQRNKGNFPGRFSGRQFSNSRSEMNVSTLELGDSALYLCASSSTGATGNTIYFGEGSWLTVV.

V and J are TRBV5-4 and TRBJ2-1; 11 bases align to TRBD2. The CDR3 is 18 amino acids. The V and J ends lost 1 base and 9 bases, in that order; junction bases with no gene match: 15. CDR1 SGHNT and CDR2 YYREEE come from the germline V gene (reference sequence). CDR3 bases: TGTGCCAGCAGCTTGAAACTAGCGGGGGAGGGTTTTCTCGTTGAGCAGTTCTTC. Protein sequence: CASSLKLAGEGFLVEQFF.

The chain has TRBV9 and TRBJ2-2, with a tentative D call TRBD2 (7 bases). Germline CDR1 and CDR2: SGDLS and YYNGEE. This CDR3 spans 17 amino acids. Trimming took off 4 bases at V and 5 bases at J, with 21 bases between the two ends. Written as DNA, the CDR3 is TGTGCCAGCAGCCCGCGGTTGGGGGGGGCCGGGACCGGGGAGCTGTTTTTT. It codes for CASSPRLGGAGTGELFF. Based on the CDR3 plus reference TRBV9 and TRBJ2-2, the full variable domain is DSGVTQTPKHLITATGQRVTLRCSPRSGDLSVYWYQQSLDQGLQFLIQYYNGEERAKGNILERFSAQQFPDLHSELNLSSLELGDSALYFCASSPRLGGAGTGELFFGEGSRLTVL.

The chain joins TRBV2 to TRBJ2-5; TRBD2 matches at 10 bases. The germline CDR1 and CDR2 sequences are SNHLY and FYNNEI. The V segment lost 6 bases and the J segment 5 bases; nucleotides outside the gene matches: 15. The CDR3 is made up of 17 amino acids. CDR3 nucleotides: TGTGCCAGCAGGGAGAGGCTAGCGGGGGCCTTGGGGGAGACCCAGTACTTC. Protein sequence: CASRERLAGALGETQYF.

CDR3 in DNA: TGTGCCAGCACCGAAAGCAGGGGCTGGTACTATGGCTACACCTTC. It encodes CASTESRGWYYGYTF. This rearrangement joins TRBV6-1 to TRBJ1-2; tentative D call: TRBD1 (6 bases). V was pared by 7 bases and J by 3 bases, with 18 bases between. The CDR3 is 15 amino acids. CDR1 and CDR2 from the germline V gene are MNHNS and SASEGT.

This rearrangement joins TRBV28 to TRBJ2-5, with 9 nucleotides matching TRBD2. The germline CDR1 and CDR2 sequences are MDHEN and SYDVKM. The CDR3 is 14 residues long. J gave up 5 bases and V 6 bases, and 7 bases lay outside the gene matches. The CDR3 region is CASRAAGGRETQYF. As DNA, the CDR3 is TGTGCCAGCAGGGCAGCGGGGGGTAGGGAGACCCAGTACTTC. The variable domain in full, with the rest retrieved from reference TRBV28 and TRBJ2-5, is DVKVTQSSRYLVKRTGEKVFLECVQDMDHENMFWYRQDPGLGLRLIYFSYDVKMKEKGDIPEGYSVSREKKERFSLILESASTNQTSMYLCASRAAGGRETQYFGPGTRLLVL.